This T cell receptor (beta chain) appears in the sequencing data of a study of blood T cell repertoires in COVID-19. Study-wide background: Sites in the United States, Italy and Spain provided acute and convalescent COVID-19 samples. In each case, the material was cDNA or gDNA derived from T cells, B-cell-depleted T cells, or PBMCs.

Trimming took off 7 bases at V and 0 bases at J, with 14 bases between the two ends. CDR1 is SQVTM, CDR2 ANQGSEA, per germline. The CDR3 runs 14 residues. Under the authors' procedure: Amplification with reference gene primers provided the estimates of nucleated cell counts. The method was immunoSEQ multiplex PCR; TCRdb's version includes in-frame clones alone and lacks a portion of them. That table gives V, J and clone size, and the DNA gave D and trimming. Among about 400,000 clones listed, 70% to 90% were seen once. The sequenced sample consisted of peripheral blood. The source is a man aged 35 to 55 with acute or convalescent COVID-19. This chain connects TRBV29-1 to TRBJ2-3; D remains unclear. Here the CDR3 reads CSAGERTSTDTQYF. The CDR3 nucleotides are TGCAGCGCCGGAGAGCGCACTAGCACAGATACGCAGTATTTT.